This TCR beta chain was identified during a study of CD8 T cells in ankylosing spondylitis. The count of this clonotype is one. Its antigen remains unidentified. Quantitative molecular-barcoded 5'-RACE generated the TCR beta libraries. TCRdb itself ran the 5' RACE reads through MiXCR, one entry per CDR3 protein. The data show roughly 180,000 distinct CDR3 sequences, 9.5% to 10% seen once. Overall study results and limits: Seven to nine highly homologous variants formed a TCR beta motif that appeared characteristic of ankylosing spondylitis blood. A subset of motif variants has previously been described in the synovial fluid and blood of reactive arthritis.

This sequence was found in a female donor with ankylosing spondylitis or in good health (not recorded which). Sequenced: blood, either unsorted or a sorted T cell fraction (not recorded which).

The CDR3 reads CASSEAGVAETQYF. The CDR3 DNA follows: TGTGCCAGCAGTGAAGCGGGAGTAGCAGAGACCCAGTACTTC. The rearrangement links TRBV6-1 to TRBJ2-5, with a tentative D call TRBD2 (5 bases). Trimming stripped 0 bases from V and 4 bases from J, with 9 bases between. This CDR3 comprises 14 residues. Germline V lookup: CDR1 MNHNS, CDR2 SASEGT.